These 20 T cell receptor beta chains were sequenced from one sample in a study of T cell responses to AZD1222 COVID-19 vaccine. Here immunoSEQ multiplex PCR was the method, and the copy in TCRdb shows in-frame clones only, minus some. The repertoire includes roughly 120,000 clones, over 75% of them detected once, and 2.8% sits in the top ten. The source material was peripheral blood, sampled on day 0 of AZD1222 vaccination. Receptors were obtained from an adult in good health.

The chain uses TRBV19 and TRBJ2-3; 7 nucleotides agree with TRBD2. CDR3 length: 15 amino acids. The trim removed 6 bases at V and 6 bases at J, leaving 12 bases unmatched. CDR1 and CDR2 from the germline V gene are LNHDA and SQIVND (reference sequence). CDR3 nucleotide sequence: TGTGCCAGTAGACCAGACTTTGGGGGGGTCGATACGCAGTATTTT. Its translation is CASRPDFGGVDTQYF.

This clone was recorded only once. The chain uses TRBV3-1 (or the pseudogene TRBV3-2) and TRBJ1-2; TRBD1 matches at 8 bases. V lost 4 bases and J lost 4; bases outside the gene matches: 5. This CDR3 spans 14 amino acids. Per germline, CDR1 LGHDT and CDR2 YNNKEL (reference sequence). The CDR3 is CASSLFDRGYGYTF. CDR3 in DNA: TGTGCCAGCAGCCTCTTTGACAGGGGCTATGGCTACACCTTC.

The chain is built from TRBV6-1 and TRBJ1-1; TRBD1 matches 9 bases. The germline gives CDR1 MNHNS, CDR2 SASEGT. The CDR3 is 15 residues long. The junction had 9 bases not matched to a gene; V was cut back by 3 bases and J by 7 bases. This chain's CDR3 is CASSDLGTGKVEAFF. The DNA of the CDR3 is TGTGCCAGCAGTGATTTGGGGACAGGGAAAGTTGAAGCTTTCTTT.

The chain links TRBV5-4 to TRBJ2-7; a weak D match, TRBD2 (5 bases). The germline gives CDR1 SGHNT, CDR2 YYREEE (reference sequence). Trimming removed 0 bases from V and 0 bases from J, with 10 bases in between. The CDR3 consists of 15 residues. CDR3 nucleotide sequence: TGTGCCAGCAGCTTGGACCCTGCGGGCTCCTACGAGCAGTACTTC. This codes for CASSLDPAGSYEQYF.

This clone came up once. This CDR3 is CASSPGLAGLGTQYF. In nucleotides, the CDR3 is TGTGCCAGCAGTCCGGGACTAGCGGGACTCGGGACCCAGTACTTC. The chain has TRBV6-2 or TRBV6-3 and TRBJ2-5, with 13 bases that match TRBD2. The CDR3 covers 15 residues. From germline, CDR1 is MNHEY and CDR2 SVGEGT. Trimming cost V 5 bases and J 7 bases; bases outside gene matches: 7.

In the case of this clone: One end of the junction does not line up with germline, which may come from a read error. This chain joins TRBV7-9 and TRBJ1-1, with D possibly TRBD1 on 6 matching bases. CDR1 is SEHNR and CDR2 is FQNEAQ in the germline V gene (reference sequence). The CDR3 has 15 residues. The CDR3 loop reads CASSLAGGLKTEAFF. CDR3 nucleotide sequence: TGTGCCAGCAGCTTAGCCGGGGGCTTGAAAACTGAAGCTTTCTTT.

The rearrangement uses TRBV2 and TRBJ1-2; D might be TRBD1 (5 bases). V shed 3 bases and J shed 1 base, with 9 bases lying between them. The germline V gene has CDR1 SNHLY and CDR2 FYNNEI. This CDR3 contains 14 residues. In DNA, the CDR3 is TGTGCCAGCAGTGAGACCAGGGATAACTATGGCTACACCTTC. Its translation is CASSETRDNYGYTF. Supplemented by reference TRBV2 and TRBJ1-2, the full variable domain reads EPEVTQTPSHQVTQMGQEVILRCVPISNHLYFYWYRQILGQKVEFLVSFYNNEISEKSEIFDDQFSVERPDGSNFTLKIRSTKLEDSAMYFCASSETRDNYGYTFGSGTRLTVV.

The V gene is TRBV27, the J gene TRBJ1-4; tentative D call: TRBD1 (6 bases). CDR1 and CDR2 (germline): MNHEY, SMNVEV (reference sequence). This CDR3 contains 14 residues. Deletions cut 7 bases from V and 3 bases from J, with 12 bases between. CDR3 sequence: CASTRGGPNEKLFF. CDR3 DNA sequence: TGTGCCAGCACCCGGGGGGGGCCTAATGAAAAACTGTTTTTT.

J is TRBJ1-1 and V is TRBV12-3 or TRBV12-4; D remains ambiguous. Trimming took 4 bases from V and 0 from J, leaving 6 bases between them. The CDR3 runs to 13 residues. The CDR3 reads CASSYSMNTEAFF. The CDR3 DNA follows: TGTGCCAGCAGTTACAGCATGAACACTGAAGCTTTCTTT.

The rearrangement joins TRBV11-2 to TRBJ1-1; D remains unclear. This CDR3 contains 15 residues. V lost 0 bases and J lost 5, with 13 bases in between. Germline CDR1 and CDR2: SGHAT and FQNNGV. In DNA, the CDR3 is TGTGCCAGCAGCTTAGATTACGATAGGGCTACTGAAGCTTTCTTT. This encodes CASSLDYDRATEAFF.

This sequence joins TRBV19 and TRBJ2-2; unclear D gene. The CDR3 spans 14 residues. Germline assignment: CDR1 LNHDA and CDR2 SQIVND (reference sequence). V shed 6 bases and J shed 2 bases, with 10 bases lying between them. This chain's CDR3 is CASRMTGNTGELFF. The CDR3, as DNA: TGTGCCAGTAGAATGACTGGAAACACCGGGGAGCTGTTTTTT.

J is TRBJ2-1 and V is TRBV7-2; D unclear. Looked up from germline, CDR1 is SGHTA and CDR2 is FQGNSA. The CDR3 has 11 residues. Trimming stripped 1 base from V and 7 bases from J, with 2 bases between. The CDR3: CASSLENEQFF. The CDR3 nucleotides read TGTGCCAGCAGCTTAGAGAATGAGCAGTTCTTC.

The V and J genes are TRBV18 and TRBJ1-2; D unclear. This CDR3 has 13 residues. Germline CDR1 KGHSH, CDR2 LQKENI. The germline V and J ends were trimmed by 3 bases and 7 bases, with 12 bases remaining between them. The CDR3 reads CASSPGEFRGYTF. Here the CDR3 DNA reads TGTGCCAGCTCACCGGGAGAGTTTCGTGGCTACACCTTC.

The chain is built from TRBV24-1 and TRBJ1-2; D call uncertain. The V and J ends lost 6 bases and 2 bases respectively, with 6 bases between them. Germline CDR1 and CDR2: KGHDR and SFDVKD. The CDR3 spans 12 residues. CDR3 region: CATSSRNYGYTF. Written as DNA, the CDR3 is TGTGCCACCAGTTCCCGGAACTATGGCTACACCTTC.

CDR3 loop: CASSLTGVLEQYF. CDR3 bases: TGTGCCAGCAGCTTGACAGGAGTCCTCGAGCAGTACTTC. The V call is TRBV5-6, the J call TRBJ2-7; D might be TRBD1 (5 bases). Germline CDR1 and CDR2: SGHDT and YYEEEE. The CDR3 is made up of 13 amino acids. With 1 base removed from V and 6 bases from J, the gap between germline ends came to 11 bases. Variable domain in full (rest from reference TRBV5-6 and TRBJ2-7): DAGVTQSPTHLIKTRGQQVTLRCSPKSGHDTVSWYQQALGQGPQFIFQYYEEEERQRGNFPDRFSGHQFPNYSSELNVNALLLGDSALYLCASSLTGVLEQYFGPGTRLTVT.

This chain connects TRBV21-1 to TRBJ2-7; the tabulated D call, TRBD2, remains unverified against the DNA. TRBV21-1 is described as a pseudogene. The CDR3 covers 16 residues. CDR3: CASSCTSGSLFYEQYF. As DNA, the CDR3 is TGTGCCAGCAGCTGTACTAGCGGGAGTTTGTTCTACGAGCAGTACTTC.

The V call is TRBV10-3, the J call TRBJ2-7; TRBD2 matches at 7 bases. CDR1 and CDR2 (germline): ENHRY, SYGVKD. V was pared by 11 bases and J by 3 bases, with 4 bases of the junction left unmatched. CDR3 size: 11 residues. The CDR3 bases are TGTGCCGCGGGAGTGTACTACGAGCAGTACTTC. It codes for CAAGVYYEQYF.

This chain connects TRBV6-1 to TRBJ2-7; 7 bases line up with TRBD1. Germline lookup yields CDR1 MNHNS and CDR2 SASEGT. V dropped 1 base and J dropped 4; count of bases not matched to a gene: 16. The CDR3 is 18 residues long. DNA of the CDR3: TGTGCCAGCAGTGAAGAAGTTGTGTGGGGACAGAGAGTTTACGAGCAGTACTTC. Translation: CASSEEVVWGQRVYEQYF.

V usage is TRBV6-5 and J usage is TRBJ1-1; D gene ambiguous. V was pared by 0 bases and J by 3 bases, with 11 bases between. Germline values: CDR1 MNHEY, CDR2 SVGAGI. This CDR3 region has 15 residues. CDR3 DNA: TGTGCCAGCAGTTACTCGAATGGCAAGCACACTGAAGCTTTCTTT. This translates into CASSYSNGKHTEAFF.

This chain uses TRBV7-9 with TRBJ2-7; D uncertain. The CDR3 is made up of 12 amino acids. With 5 bases removed from V and 5 bases from J, the gap between germline ends came to 10 bases. In germline, CDR1 is SEHNR, CDR2 FQNEAQ (reference sequence). Here the CDR3 reads CASSSTPDEQYF. Here the CDR3 DNA reads TGTGCCAGCAGCAGCACCCCGGACGAGCAGTACTTC. Full variable domain (rest looked up from reference TRBV7-9 and TRBJ2-7): DTGVSQNPRHKITKRGQNVTFRCDPISEHNRLYWYRQTLGQGPEFLTYFQNEAQLEKSRLLSDRFSAERPKGSFSTLEIQRTEQGDSAMYLCASSSTPDEQYFGPGTRLTVT.